What follows are 14 T cell receptor beta chains derived from one specimen sequenced in a study of regulatory T cells in long-lasting Graves disease (dated by TCRdb to about 2021). Per the publication, the time point label means: persistent/refractory GD, antithyroid drugs over 5 years with positive TRAb. RNA was extracted from PBMCs in TRIzol for both TCR sequencing and RNA sequencing. Preparation of the library involved multiplex PCR. TCRdb shows the sequencer as Illumina HiSeq 4000. To build TCR beta libraries, CDR3 regions were amplified by Arm-PCR using iRepertoire HTBI primers. In TCRdb, the public reads were trimmed at Q25 with fastp and aligned with MiXCR, with productive beta chains retained. Rows with a matching CDR3 protein are joined into one entry that keeps the most common DNA and genes. The sample has hundreds of thousands of distinct CDR3 sequences on record, 20% to 25% of them singletons. The ten most abundant clones make up roughly an eighth of the sample.

Specimen: peripheral blood mononuclear cells (PBMCs), collected when the disease was refractory, from a patient treated with antithyroid drugs. These receptors were taken from a female donor with Graves disease.

The chain couples TRBV19 to TRBJ2-7, with unresolved D. Trimming removed 3 bases at V and 3 bases at J, with 9 bases between. The CDR3 has 13 amino acids. Per germline, CDR1 LNHDA and CDR2 SQIVND (reference sequence). This chain's CDR3 is CASSIGRSYEQYF. The CDR3 coding sequence is TGTGCCAGTAGTATCGGCAGGAGCTACGAGCAGTACTTC.

Only a few counts were recorded for this clonotype. V usage is TRBV5-1 and J usage is TRBJ1-2, with D tentatively TRBD1 (6 bases). Trimming removed 5 bases at V and 5 bases at J, with 19 bases between. CDR3 length: 15 amino acids. Germline V gene sequence: CDR1 SGHRS, CDR2 YFSETQ. CDR3 DNA: TGCGCCAGCAGACCACCCCTTACGACAGGATATGGCTACACCTTC. Translating gives CASRPPLTTGYGYTF. The full variable domain, rest sourced from reference TRBV5-1 and TRBJ1-2, is KAGVTQTPRYLIKTRGQQVTLSCSPISGHRSVSWYQQTPGQGLQFLFEYFSETQRNKGNFPGRFSGRQFSNSRSEMNVSTLELGDSALYLCASRPPLTTGYGYTFGSGTRLTVV.

This clonotype was found a few times. CDR3 sequence reads: CASSSLPGQETQYF. Written as DNA, the CDR3 is TGTGCCAGCAGCTCGTTGCCAGGGCAGGAGACCCAGTACTTC. This chain uses TRBV7-9 with TRBJ2-5; perhaps TRBD1 as D (5 bases). Trimming took 4 bases from V and 5 from J, leaving 14 bases between them. CDR3 length equals 14 residues. Germline V gene data show CDR1 as SEHNR and CDR2 as FQNEAQ (reference sequence).

The chain couples TRBV20-1 to TRBJ2-1; D perhaps matches TRBD2 (6 bases). The CDR3 runs 16 residues. Trimming removed 1 base at V and 0 bases at J, with 13 bases between. The germline CDR1 and CDR2 sequences are DFQATT and SNEGSKA (reference sequence). CDR3 nucleotides: TGCAGTGCTAGAGCGACGGGGAGGTCCTCCTACAATGAGCAGTTCTTC. It encodes CSARATGRSSYNEQFF.

The rearrangement links TRBV27 to TRBJ2-2, with TRBD1 identical over 11 bases. CDR1 MNHEY and CDR2 SMNVEV come from the germline V gene (reference sequence). V lost 1 base and J lost 5; bases outside the gene matches: 12. The CDR3 has 19 residues. CDR3 sequence reads: CASSLYNPGTGGNTGELFF. CDR3 in DNA: TGTGCCAGCAGTTTATATAACCCCGGGACAGGGGGAAATACCGGGGAGCTGTTTTTT.

The chain recombines TRBV5-1 with TRBJ2-7; 11 nucleotides match TRBD2. V gave up 3 bases and J gave up 4 bases; unmatched junction bases: 9. CDR1 and CDR2 from the germline V gene are SGHRS and YFSETQ. CDR3 size: 16 residues. CDR3 in amino acids: CASSSGGASGRYEQYF. The CDR3 coding sequence is TGCGCCAGCAGCTCTGGCGGGGCTAGCGGGAGGTACGAGCAGTACTTC.

The J gene is TRBJ1-1, the V gene TRBV20-1; 7 nucleotides align to TRBD1. The CDR3 runs 17 residues. V shed 6 bases and J 4 bases; nucleotides not matched to a gene: 20. CDR1 and CDR2 (germline): DFQATT, SNEGSKA (reference sequence). CDR3 sequence reads: CSALHREASGGSTEAFF. DNA for the CDR3: TGCAGTGCCCTCCACAGGGAAGCGTCAGGGGGATCCACTGAAGCTTTCTTT.

The chain has TRBV20-1 and TRBJ1-5; TRBD1 is a possible D gene (5 bases). The CDR3 runs to 15 residues. V gave up 3 bases and J gave up 0 bases, with 12 bases separating them. CDR1 and CDR2 from the germline V gene are DFQATT and SNEGSKA (reference sequence). This chain's CDR3 is CSASAGLYSNQPQHF. Here the CDR3 DNA reads TGCAGTGCTAGTGCGGGACTATATAGCAATCAGCCCCAGCATTTT.

This clonotype was seen many times. The chain recombines TRBV30 with TRBJ1-2; unclear D gene. Trimming shortened V by 4 bases and J by 8 bases, and 23 bases separated the two germline ends. Germline assignment: CDR1 GTSNPN and CDR2 SVGIG (reference sequence). CDR3 length: 15 residues. Here the CDR3 reads CAWNGRPWDLDGYTF. In nucleotides, the CDR3 is TGTGCCTGGAACGGTAGGCCATGGGATTTGGACGGCTACACCTTC. The variable domain in full, completed from reference TRBV30 and TRBJ1-2, reads SQTIHQWPATLVQPVGSPLSLECTVEGTSNPNLYWYRQAAGRGLQLLFYSVGIGQISSEVPQNLSASRPQDRQFILSSKKLLLSDSGFYLCAWNGRPWDLDGYTFGSGTRLTVV.

This clonotype occurred a few times. V gene TRBV20-1 combines with J gene TRBJ1-1; 9 bases agree with TRBD1. The CDR3 has 11 residues. J was trimmed by 10 bases and V by 5 bases; bases with no gene match: 5. Germline CDR1 DFQATT, CDR2 SNEGSKA (reference sequence). The CDR3: CSAWDRVAAFF. The DNA for the CDR3 is TGCAGTGCTTGGGACAGGGTAGCAGCTTTCTTT.

This clonotype was seen repeatedly, ten times or more. A read error may produce the germline difference seen at one junction end. In DNA, the CDR3 is TGTGCCAGCAGTTTAGGCGGGGGACCGCAAGAGACCCAGTACTTC. It translates to CASSLGGGPQETQYF. The rearrangement links TRBV11-2 to TRBJ2-5, with 7 bases fitting TRBD2. This CDR3 has 15 residues. Germline lookup yields CDR1 SGHAT and CDR2 FQNNGV.

This clonotype has a count of ten or more. This sequence joins TRBV20-1 and TRBJ2-7; 12 nucleotides line up with TRBD2. The germline V gene has CDR1 DFQATT and CDR2 SNEGSKA (reference sequence). Trimming cost V 6 bases and J 2 bases; bases outside gene matches: 5. The CDR3 extends over 14 amino acids. The CDR3 here is CSATGTSGPYEQYF. CDR3 sequence (DNA): TGCAGTGCCACCGGGACTAGCGGGCCCTACGAGCAGTACTTC.

Of note for this clonotype: A much larger clone is a single base away; this may be a read error. This rearrangement joins TRBV28 to TRBJ2-2; 9 nucleotides align to TRBD2. CDR1 is MDHEN, CDR2 SYDVKM, per germline. CDR3 length equals 16 residues. In nucleotides, the CDR3 is TGTGCCAACAGTACGGTTAGCGGGAGACCCCCCGGGGAGCTGTTTTTT. As protein: CANSTVSGRPPGELFF. The full variable domain, rest sourced from reference TRBV28 and TRBJ2-2, is DVKVTQSSRYLVKRTGEKVFLECVQDMDHENMFWYRQDPGLGLRLIYFSYDVKMKEKGDIPEGYSVSREKKERFSLILESASTNQTSMYLCANSTVSGRPPGELFFGEGSRLTVL.

V gene TRBV5-4 combines with J gene TRBJ2-7; tentatively, D is TRBD1 (5 bases). Germline-derived CDR1 and CDR2 are SGHNT and YYREEE (reference sequence). The CDR3 is 15 residues long. Trimming left V 3 bases short and J 3 bases short, with 16 bases between. This chain's CDR3 is CASSSSTVSVYEQYF. For the CDR3, the DNA is TGTGCCAGCAGCTCATCGACAGTATCCGTCTACGAGCAGTACTTC.